The TCR beta chain under discussion was sequenced for a study of vaccination effects on CD4 cells after COVID-19. Upon completion of approximately ten days in culture, CD4+ T cells were isolated. Each person got two doses of an mRNA SARS-CoV-2 vaccine, BNT162b2 or mRNA-1273. The assay was immunoSEQ multiplex PCR, and TCRdb's table has in-frame clones only and misses some. The profile shows about 39,000 clones, about 63% of them singletons. Trimming cost V 6 bases and J 6 bases; bases outside gene matches: 13. Germline V gene data show CDR1 as SGHRS and CDR2 as YFSETQ. The CDR3 is made up of 16 amino acids. Comments on this clone: Its antigen is undetermined.

V and J are TRBV5-1 and TRBJ2-1, with 9 nucleotides matching TRBD2. This clonotype originated in a human donor who received a COVID-19 vaccine. The sample here was CD4+ T cells from PBMCs cultured without peptide, taken after COVID-19 vaccination. The CDR3: CASTLLASGNLNEQFF. In DNA, the CDR3 is TGCGCCAGCACCCTCCTGGCTAGCGGGAATCTCAATGAGCAGTTCTTC.